The next 3 T cell receptor beta chains were all read from a single sample in a study of a mutant IDH1 vaccine in newly diagnosed glioma. The time point here: week 23, last vaccination. Vaccination used 300 ug of mutant IDH1 20-mer peptide per dose, with topical imiquimod. No antigen is known for these receptors. Produced via immunoSEQ multiplex PCR; TCRdb's table is partial and in-frame only. The profile covers approximately 41,000 clones, with around 79% appearing a single time and about 6.3% taken by the ten largest. This material consisted of PBMCs, taken from a glioma patient whose treatment included an IDH1 peptide vaccine. The receptors derive from a woman in her forties with glioma. Some clones in this sample may be carry-over from other donors' samples.

This sequence joins TRBV7-2 and TRBJ2-5, with a weak D call TRBD2 (6 bases). The CDR3 loop spans 15 amino acids. Trimming removed 5 bases from V and 1 base from J, with 14 bases in between. The V gene's germline CDR1 is SGHTA and CDR2 FQGNSA. CDR3 in amino acids: CASSQGGGLQETQYF. DNA of the CDR3: TGTGCCAGCAGCCAGGGAGGAGGTCTCCAAGAGACCCAGTACTTC.

V gene TRBV7-9 combines with J gene TRBJ1-1, with no clear D. Germline V CDR1 and CDR2: SEHNR, FQNEAQ (reference sequence). V lost 8 bases to trimming and J lost 6 bases, with 10 bases between them. CDR3 length: 11 amino acids. The CDR3 DNA is TGTGCCAGCCGCGGGGATGCTGAAGCTTTCTTT. Its translation is CASRGDAEAFF.

This sequence joins TRBV7-8 and TRBJ2-7; the D gene could be TRBD1 or TRBD2 (5 bases each). CDR3 length: 15 residues. The germline V gene encodes CDR1 SGHVS and CDR2 FQNEAQ. V lost 0 bases and J lost 7, with 16 bases in between. The CDR3 spells CASSLAGTGSREQYF. CDR3 DNA: TGTGCCAGCAGCTTAGCCGGGACGGGCTCGAGGGAGCAGTACTTC.